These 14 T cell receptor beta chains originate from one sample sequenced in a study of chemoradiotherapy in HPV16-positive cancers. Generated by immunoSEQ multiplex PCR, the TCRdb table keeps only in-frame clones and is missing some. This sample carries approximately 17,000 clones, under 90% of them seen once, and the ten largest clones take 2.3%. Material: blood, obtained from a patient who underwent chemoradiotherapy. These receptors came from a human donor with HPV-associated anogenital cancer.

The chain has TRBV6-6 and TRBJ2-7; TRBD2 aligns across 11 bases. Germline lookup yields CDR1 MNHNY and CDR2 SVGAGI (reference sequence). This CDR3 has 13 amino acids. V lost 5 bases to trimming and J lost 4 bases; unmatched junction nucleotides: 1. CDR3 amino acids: CASSLAGGYEQYF. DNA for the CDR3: TGTGCCAGCAGTCTAGCGGGAGGTTACGAGCAGTACTTC.

The CDR3 loop is CASSTPLAGGGNEQFF. CDR3 in DNA: TGCGCCAGCAGCACCCCCCTAGCGGGAGGGGGTAATGAGCAGTTCTTC. The genes are TRBV10-1 and TRBJ2-1; 12 bases line up with TRBD2. The CDR3 spans 16 residues. The V segment lost 6 bases and the J segment 7 bases; nucleotides outside the gene matches: 10. Per germline, CDR1 WNHNN and CDR2 SYGVQD (reference sequence).

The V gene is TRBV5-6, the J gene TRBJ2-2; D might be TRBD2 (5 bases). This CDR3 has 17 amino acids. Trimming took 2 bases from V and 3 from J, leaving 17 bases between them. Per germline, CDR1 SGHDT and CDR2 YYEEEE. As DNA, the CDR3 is TGTGCCAGCAGCTTCCTCGGGGTTGGAGAGGACACCGGGGAGCTGTTTTTT. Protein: CASSFLGVGEDTGELFF. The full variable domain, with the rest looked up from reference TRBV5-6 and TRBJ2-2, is DAGVTQSPTHLIKTRGQQVTLRCSPKSGHDTVSWYQQALGQGPQFIFQYYEEEERQRGNFPDRFSGHQFPNYSSELNVNALLLGDSALYLCASSFLGVGEDTGELFFGEGSRLTVL.

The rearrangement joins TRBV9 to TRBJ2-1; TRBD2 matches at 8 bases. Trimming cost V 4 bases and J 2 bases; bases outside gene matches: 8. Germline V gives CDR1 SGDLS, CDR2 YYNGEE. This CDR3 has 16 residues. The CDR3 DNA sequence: TGTGCCAGCAGCCCGAGCGGGGGCGCGACCTACAATGAGCAGTTCTTC. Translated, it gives CASSPSGGATYNEQFF.

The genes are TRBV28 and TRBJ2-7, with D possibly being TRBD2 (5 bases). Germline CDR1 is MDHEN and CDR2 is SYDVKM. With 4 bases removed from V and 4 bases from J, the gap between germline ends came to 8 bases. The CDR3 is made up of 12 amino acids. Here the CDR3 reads CASSSSLYEQYF. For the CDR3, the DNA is TGTGCCAGCAGTTCTAGCCTATACGAGCAGTACTTC.

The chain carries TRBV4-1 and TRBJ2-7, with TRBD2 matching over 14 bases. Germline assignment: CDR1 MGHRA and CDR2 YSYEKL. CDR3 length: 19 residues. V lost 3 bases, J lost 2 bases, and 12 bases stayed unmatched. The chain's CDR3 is CASSHGTSGRRGGAYEQYF. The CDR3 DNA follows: TGCGCCAGCAGCCACGGGACTAGCGGGAGAAGAGGTGGGGCCTACGAGCAGTACTTC.

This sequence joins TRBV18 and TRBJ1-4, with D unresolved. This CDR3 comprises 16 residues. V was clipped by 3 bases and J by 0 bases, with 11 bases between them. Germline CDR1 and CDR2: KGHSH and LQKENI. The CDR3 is CASSPPNAATNEKLFF. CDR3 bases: TGTGCCAGCTCACCGCCGAACGCTGCAACTAATGAAAAACTGTTTTTT. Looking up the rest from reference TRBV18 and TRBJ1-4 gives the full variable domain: NAGVMQNPRHLVRRRGQEARLRCSPMKGHSHVYWYRQLPEEGLKFMVYLQKENIIDESGMPKERFSAEFPKEGPSILRIQQVVRGDSAAYFCASSPPNAATNEKLFFGSGTQLSVL.

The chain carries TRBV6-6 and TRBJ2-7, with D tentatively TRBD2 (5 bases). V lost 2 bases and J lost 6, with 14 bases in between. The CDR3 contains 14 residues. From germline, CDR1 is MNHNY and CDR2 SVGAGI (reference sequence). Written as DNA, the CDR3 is TGTGCCAGCAGTTACGGGCGGGCCCGGGGCGAGCAGTACTTC. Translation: CASSYGRARGEQYF.

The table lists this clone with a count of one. CDR3 protein: CASSLSGQGVSGNTIYF. CDR3 sequence (DNA): TGTGCCAGCTCACTATCGGGACAGGGAGTCTCCGGAAACACCATATATTTT. The rearrangement uses TRBV18 and TRBJ1-3, with TRBD1 matching over 9 bases. Trimming took 4 bases from V and 4 from J; bases not matched to a gene: 11. Germline V CDR1 and CDR2: KGHSH, LQKENI. This CDR3 has 17 amino acids.

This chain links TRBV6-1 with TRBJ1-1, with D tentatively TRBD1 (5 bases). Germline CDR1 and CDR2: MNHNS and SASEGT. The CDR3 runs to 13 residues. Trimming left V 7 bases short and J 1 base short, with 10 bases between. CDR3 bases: TGTGCCAGCAAGTGGGGCCAGAACACTGAAGCTTTCTTT. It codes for CASKWGQNTEAFF.

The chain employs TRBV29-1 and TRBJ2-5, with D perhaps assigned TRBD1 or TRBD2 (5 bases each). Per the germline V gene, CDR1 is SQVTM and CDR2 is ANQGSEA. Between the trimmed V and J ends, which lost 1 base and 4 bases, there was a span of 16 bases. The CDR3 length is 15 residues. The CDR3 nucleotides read TGCAGCGTTGAAGTGGGACCCGGGCTAGCAGAGACCCAGTACTTC. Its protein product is CSVEVGPGLAETQYF.

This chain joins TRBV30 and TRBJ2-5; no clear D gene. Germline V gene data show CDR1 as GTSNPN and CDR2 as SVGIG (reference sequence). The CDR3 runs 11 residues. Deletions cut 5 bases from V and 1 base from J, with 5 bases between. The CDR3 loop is CAWGAQETQYF. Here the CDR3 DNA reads TGTGCCTGGGGAGCCCAAGAGACCCAGTACTTC.

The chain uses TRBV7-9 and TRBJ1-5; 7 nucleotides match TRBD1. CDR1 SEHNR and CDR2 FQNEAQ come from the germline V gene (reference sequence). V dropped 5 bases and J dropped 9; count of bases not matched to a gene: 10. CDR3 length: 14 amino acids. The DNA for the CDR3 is TGTGCCAGCAGCACAGGGGTCCTGCAGTCGCCCCAGCATTTT. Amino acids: CASSTGVLQSPQHF. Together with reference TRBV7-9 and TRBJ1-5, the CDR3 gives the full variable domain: DTGVSQNPRHKITKRGQNVTFRCDPISEHNRLYWYRQTLGQGPEFLTYFQNEAQLEKSRLLSDRFSAERPKGSFSTLEIQRTEQGDSAMYLCASSTGVLQSPQHFGDGTRLSIL.

The CDR3 DNA sequence: TGTGCCAGTACCGACCCGCTTAGGCAGTCGGGAAACACCATATATTTT. Translation gives CASTDPLRQSGNTIYF. This chain joins TRBV19 and TRBJ1-3; no definite D call. V lost 7 bases and J lost 4, with 20 bases in between. Germline V CDR1 and CDR2: LNHDA, SQIVND (reference sequence). CDR3 length equals 16 residues.